The 3 T cell receptor beta chains below all came from one sample that was sequenced in a study of cytomegalovirus exposure and HLA in healthy donors. Primers included in the PCR were 60 Vbeta and 13 Jbeta primers. The method was immunoSEQ multiplex PCR; TCRdb's version includes in-frame clones alone and lacks a portion of them. The sample has 80,000 or so clones, about 80% seen once. Sequenced input: PBMCs. The receptors derive from a middle-aged woman in good health and CMV-seronegative.

The chain links TRBV7-6 to TRBJ2-5, with a tentative D call TRBD1 (6 bases). Germline V gene data show CDR1 as SGHVS and CDR2 as FNYEAQ. The CDR3 has 19 amino acids. V was shortened by 2 bases and J by 3 bases, with 25 bases between the two germline ends. CDR3 in DNA: TGTGCCAGCAGCTTATATTCGATTCCACAGGGTGGGAGTAAAGAGACCCAGTACTTC. Residues: CASSLYSIPQGGSKETQYF.

This chain connects TRBV28 to TRBJ1-1; D possibly corresponds to TRBD1 (6 bases). V was clipped by 4 bases and J by 1 base, with 13 bases between them. Germline loops: CDR1 MDHEN, CDR2 SYDVKM. The CDR3 has 15 residues. The CDR3 DNA follows: TGTGCCAGCAGTTCGGGGGGCAGGGGGAACACTGAAGCTTTCTTT. Its translation is CASSSGGRGNTEAFF.

V is TRBV4-1 and J is TRBJ2-2; 12 bases agree with TRBD1. The V and J ends lost 0 bases and 3 bases, in that order; junction bases with no gene match: 11. Germline V CDR1 and CDR2: MGHRA, YSYEKL. The length of the CDR3 is 20 residues. CDR3 nucleotide sequence: TGCGCCAGCAGCCAAGAAACGGGACAGGGGGCGAAGGTTCACACCGGGGAGCTGTTTTTT. As protein: CASSQETGQGAKVHTGELFF.